This TCR beta chain derives from a study of metastatic and nonmetastatic thyroid tumors. All patients were treatment-naive before thyroid surgery. Only a few counts were recorded for this clone. In the original processing: Clinicopathological groups supplied CDR3 differences that were used to build a distant-metastasis classifier for papillary thyroid cancer. With MiXCR, TCRdb reprocessed the PCR reads. Here the V and J calls rest on TCRdb's processing, not on the authors' analysis. The profile shows tens of thousands of clones, 3.5% to 5% of them singletons. The V gene's germline CDR1 is MNHEY and CDR2 SVGAGI. V trimming: 6 bases; J trimming: 6 bases; junction bases outside the gene matches: 4. This CDR3 is built from 13 residues.

The V and J genes are TRBV6-5 and TRBJ1-2; 10 nucleotides align to TRBD1. This TCR was recovered from a female donor with papillary thyroid cancer or a benign thyroid nodule (not recorded which). Some clones in this sample may be carry-over from other donors' samples. Sequenced sample: blood. CDR3 coding DNA: TGTGCCAGCAGATACGGGACAGGGGATGGCTACACCTTC. This gives the protein CASRYGTGDGYTF.